One TCR beta chain is described in this entry. Its antigen is unknown. Primers for the PCR totalled 60 Vbeta and 13 Jbeta. How the authors handled the data: Later reanalysis found 70 million to 95 million unique TCR beta chains, around 11 million of them shared. This table comes from immunoSEQ multiplex PCR, and its TCRdb copy is limited to in-frame clones, with some not included. That table furnishes V, J and clone size, whereas the DNA furnished D and trimming. The repertoire consists of some 190,000 clones, with approximately 86% occurring once and the leading ten covering 1.5% to 2%. Looked up from germline, CDR1 is MNHNS and CDR2 is SASEGT. This CDR3 contains 14 residues. The V segment lost 4 bases and the J segment 5 bases; nucleotides outside the gene matches: 7. The data belong to a study of cytomegalovirus exposure and HLA in healthy donors. On the study more broadly: Earlier results showed roughly 120 million unique TCR beta sequences derived from some 180 million T cells.

Notes on the study in general: The study recorded 164 TCR beta chains that were cytomegalovirus-associated.

The clonotype comes from a woman younger than 30 in good health and CMV-seronegative. The chain combines TRBV6-1 with TRBJ1-1, with TRBD1 matching 7 bases. The specimen sequenced was PBMCs. CDR3 nucleotides: TGTGCCAGCAGTGGCAGACAGGGAAGGACTGAAGCTTTCTTT. This gives the protein CASSGRQGRTEAFF.